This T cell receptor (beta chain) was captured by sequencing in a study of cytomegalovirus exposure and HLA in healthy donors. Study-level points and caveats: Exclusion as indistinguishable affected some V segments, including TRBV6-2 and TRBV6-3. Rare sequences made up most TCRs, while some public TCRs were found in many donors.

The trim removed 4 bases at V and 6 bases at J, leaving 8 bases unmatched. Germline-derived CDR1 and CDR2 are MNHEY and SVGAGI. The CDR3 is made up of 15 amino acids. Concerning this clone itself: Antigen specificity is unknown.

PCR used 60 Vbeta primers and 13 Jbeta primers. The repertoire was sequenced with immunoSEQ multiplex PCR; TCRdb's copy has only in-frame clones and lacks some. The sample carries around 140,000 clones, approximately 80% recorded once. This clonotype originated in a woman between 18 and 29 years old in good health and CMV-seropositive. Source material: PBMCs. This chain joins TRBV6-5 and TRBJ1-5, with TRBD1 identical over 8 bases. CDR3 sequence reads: CASSLQGGESQPQHF. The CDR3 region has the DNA TGTGCCAGCAGTTTACAGGGGGGAGAGAGTCAGCCCCAGCATTTT.